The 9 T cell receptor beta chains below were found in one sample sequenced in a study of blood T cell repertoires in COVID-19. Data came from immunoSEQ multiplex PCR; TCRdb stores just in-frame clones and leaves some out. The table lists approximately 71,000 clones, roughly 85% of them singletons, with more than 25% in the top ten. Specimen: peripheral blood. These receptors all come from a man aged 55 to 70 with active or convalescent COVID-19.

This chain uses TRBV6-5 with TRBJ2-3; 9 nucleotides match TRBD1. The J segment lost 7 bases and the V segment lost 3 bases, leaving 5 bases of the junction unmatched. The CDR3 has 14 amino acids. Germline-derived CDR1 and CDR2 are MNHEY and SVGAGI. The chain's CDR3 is CASSYGQGTNTQYF. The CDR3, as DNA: TGTGCCAGCAGTTATGGACAGGGGACCAATACGCAGTATTTT.

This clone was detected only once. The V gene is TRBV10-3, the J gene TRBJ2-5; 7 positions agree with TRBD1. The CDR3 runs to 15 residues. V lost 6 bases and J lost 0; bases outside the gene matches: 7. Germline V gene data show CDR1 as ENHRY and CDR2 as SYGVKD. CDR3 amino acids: CAIRPGQTNQETQYF. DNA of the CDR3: TGTGCCATCAGGCCGGGACAGACTAACCAAGAGACCCAGTACTTC.

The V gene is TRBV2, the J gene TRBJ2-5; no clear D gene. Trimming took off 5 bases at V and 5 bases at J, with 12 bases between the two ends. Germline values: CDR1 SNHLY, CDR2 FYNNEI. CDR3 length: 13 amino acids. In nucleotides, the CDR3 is TGTGCCAGCAGTAACCTCGAGATGGAGACCCAGTACTTC. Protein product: CASSNLEMETQYF.

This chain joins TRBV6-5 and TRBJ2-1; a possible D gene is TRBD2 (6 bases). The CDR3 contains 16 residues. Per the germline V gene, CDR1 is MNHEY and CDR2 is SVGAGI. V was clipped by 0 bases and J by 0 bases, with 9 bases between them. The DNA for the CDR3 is TGTGCCAGCAGTTACTCACGCGGGGTCTCCTACAATGAGCAGTTCTTC. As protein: CASSYSRGVSYNEQFF.

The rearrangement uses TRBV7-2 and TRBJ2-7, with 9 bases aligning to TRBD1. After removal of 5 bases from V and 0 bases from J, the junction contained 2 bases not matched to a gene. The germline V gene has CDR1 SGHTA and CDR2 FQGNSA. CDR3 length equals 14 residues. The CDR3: CASSRDRVSYEQYF. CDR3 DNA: TGTGCCAGCAGCCGGGACAGGGTCTCCTACGAGCAGTACTTC.

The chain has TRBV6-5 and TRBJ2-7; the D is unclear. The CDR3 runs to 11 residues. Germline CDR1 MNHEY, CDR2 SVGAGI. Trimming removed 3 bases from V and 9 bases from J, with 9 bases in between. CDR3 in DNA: TGTGCCAGCAGTTATCTAGGCTGGCAGTACTTC. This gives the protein CASSYLGWQYF.

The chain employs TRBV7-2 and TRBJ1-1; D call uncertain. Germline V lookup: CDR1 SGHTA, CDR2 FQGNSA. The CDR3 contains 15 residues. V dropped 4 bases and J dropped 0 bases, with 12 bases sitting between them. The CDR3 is CASSSAESMNTEAFF. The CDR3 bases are TGTGCCAGCAGCTCTGCAGAATCAATGAACACTGAAGCTTTCTTT.

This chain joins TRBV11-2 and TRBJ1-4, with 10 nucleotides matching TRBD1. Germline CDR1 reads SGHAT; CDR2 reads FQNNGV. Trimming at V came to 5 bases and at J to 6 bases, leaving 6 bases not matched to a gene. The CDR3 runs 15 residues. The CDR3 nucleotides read TGTGCCAGCAGCGACAGGGGGCGGTTTGATGAAAAACTGTTTTTT. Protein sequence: CASSDRGRFDEKLFF.

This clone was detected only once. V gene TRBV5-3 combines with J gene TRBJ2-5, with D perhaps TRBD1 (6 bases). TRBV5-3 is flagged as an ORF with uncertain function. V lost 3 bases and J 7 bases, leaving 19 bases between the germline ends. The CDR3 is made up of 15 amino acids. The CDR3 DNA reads TGTGCCAGAAGCTCCCCCGGGACAAGGAACGGGACCCAGTACTTC. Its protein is CARSSPGTRNGTQYF.